This TCR beta chain emerged from a study of T cell repertoires in cytomegalovirus infection. Whole-study findings and limits: Predominance within the ex vivo response was attributable to HLA-C-restricted CMV-specific TCR beta clonotypes.

TCRdb redid the calling of the reads with MiXCR, one entry per CDR3 protein. Of 80,000 or so distinct CDR3 sequences listed, 20% to 30% are singletons. For this clonotype: Antigen unknown.

The CDR3 length is 13 residues. The ends were cut back, 10 bases at V and 8 bases at J, with 15 bases in the middle. Germline V gene sequence: CDR1 MDHEN, CDR2 SYDVKM. The chain couples TRBV28 to TRBJ1-6; D perhaps matches TRBD1 (6 bases). The sample was CD8+ T cells from cultured PBMCs, taken from culture after CMV antigen stimulation. The sequence was collected from a human donor in good health (CMV status not recorded). Some clones in this sample may be carry-over from other donors' samples. The CDR3 here is CAILQGGDSPLHF. The CDR3 bases are TGTGCCATTCTACAGGGCGGAGATTCACCCCTCCACTTT.